This entry lists 21 T cell receptor beta chains sequenced from one sample in a study of blood T cell repertoires in COVID-19. Method: immunoSEQ multiplex PCR; TCRdb's copy keeps in-frame clones and lacks some. The table lists about 180,000 clones, 80% to 90% of them singletons. Material for sequencing was peripheral blood. The receptor source for this set is a man between 18 and 35 years old who had recovered from COVID-19.

The chain combines TRBV7-9 with TRBJ1-6, with D possibly matching TRBD1 (6 bases). Germline V gene lookup returns CDR1 SEHNR and CDR2 FQNEAQ (reference sequence). Trimming removed 3 bases from V and 9 bases from J, with 12 bases in between. There are 14 residues in the CDR3. CDR3 sequence (DNA): TGTGCCAGCAGCTTCCGCGAGGGGGTTTCACCCCTCCACTTT. Its translation: CASSFREGVSPLHF.

The V and J genes are TRBV19 and TRBJ1-1; D might be TRBD1 (5 bases). CDR1 is LNHDA, CDR2 SQIVND, per germline (reference sequence). CDR3 length: 15 residues. V was shortened by 1 base and J by 5 bases, with 14 bases between the two germline ends. CDR3 bases: TGTGCCAGTAGTATAGTTCTCCAGGGCGGTACTGAAGCTTTCTTT. It is translated as CASSIVLQGGTEAFF. The variable domain in full, with the rest retrieved from reference TRBV19 and TRBJ1-1, is DGGITQSPKYLFRKEGQNVTLSCEQNLNHDAMYWYRQDPGQGLRLIYYSQIVNDFQKGDIAEGYSVSREKKESFPLTVTSAQKNPTAFYLCASSIVLQGGTEAFFGQGTRLTVV.

This clone was seen only once. The chain joins TRBV4-3 to TRBJ2-1; perhaps TRBD1 as D (6 bases). V gave up 2 bases and J gave up 4 bases, with 15 bases separating them. Germline values: CDR1 LGHNA, CDR2 YSLEER. There are 16 residues in the CDR3. This chain's CDR3 is CASSQQTGRRYNEQFF. The CDR3 coding sequence is TGCGCCAGCAGCCAACAAACAGGGCGGAGATACAATGAGCAGTTCTTC.

The chain uses TRBV7-9 and TRBJ2-1; the match to TRBD2 covers 8 bases. There are 15 residues in the CDR3. Germline CDR1 and CDR2: SEHNR and FQNEAQ (reference sequence). The trim removed 6 bases at V and 7 bases at J, leaving 11 bases unmatched. The CDR3 sequence: CASSFVAGSQNEQFF. CDR3 coding DNA: TGTGCCAGCAGTTTCGTAGCGGGATCTCAGAATGAGCAGTTCTTC.

For this clone: Other nucleotide sequences in the sample specify the same CDR3. This chain uses TRBV6-5 with TRBJ2-6, with 7 bases matching TRBD2. This CDR3 has 15 amino acids. Germline CDR1 is MNHEY and CDR2 is SVGAGI. V was clipped by 6 bases and J by 0 bases; unmatched bases: 2. The CDR3 protein is CASSRGSSGANVLTF. Written as DNA, the CDR3 is TGTGCCAGCAGCCGCGGGAGCTCTGGGGCCAACGTCCTGACTTTC.

The V gene is TRBV7-9, the J gene TRBJ2-7, with 9 positions matching TRBD1. The ends lost 1 base at V and 6 bases at J; junction bases unmatched: 7. The CDR3 extends over 15 amino acids. The germline V gene encodes CDR1 SEHNR and CDR2 FQNEAQ (reference sequence). The CDR3 is CASSLDGTGMREQYF. For the CDR3, the DNA is TGTGCCAGCAGCTTAGATGGGACAGGGATGCGCGAGCAGTACTTC.

The genes are TRBV18 and TRBJ1-5; no definite D call. With 3 bases removed from V and 0 bases from J, the gap between germline ends came to 9 bases. The germline V gene encodes CDR1 KGHSH and CDR2 LQKENI. The CDR3 runs 15 residues. CDR3 amino acids: CASSPDGDSNQPQHF. For the CDR3, the DNA is TGTGCCAGCTCACCCGACGGAGATAGCAATCAGCCCCAGCATTTT. Full variable domain (remainder filled in from reference TRBV18 and TRBJ1-5): NAGVMQNPRHLVRRRGQEARLRCSPMKGHSHVYWYRQLPEEGLKFMVYLQKENIIDESGMPKERFSAEFPKEGPSILRIQQVVRGDSAAYFCASSPDGDSNQPQHFGDGTRLSIL.

The V call is TRBV28, the J call TRBJ2-1; TRBD2 is a possible D gene (6 bases). Germline CDR1 reads MDHEN; CDR2 reads SYDVKM. Between the trimmed V and J ends, which lost 2 bases and 5 bases, there was a span of 10 bases. The length of the CDR3 is 14 residues. CDR3 residues: CASSLGTPNNEQFF. CDR3 in DNA: TGTGCCAGCAGTTTAGGGACTCCAAACAATGAGCAGTTCTTC. Drawing the rest from reference TRBV28 and TRBJ2-1, the complete variable domain is DVKVTQSSRYLVKRTGEKVFLECVQDMDHENMFWYRQDPGLGLRLIYFSYDVKMKEKGDIPEGYSVSREKKERFSLILESASTNQTSMYLCASSLGTPNNEQFFGPGTRLTVL.

The chain employs TRBV19 and TRBJ2-1; TRBD2 might be the D (5 bases). CDR3 size: 16 residues. V was cut by 1 base and J by 9 bases, with 19 bases left in between. Per germline, CDR1 LNHDA and CDR2 SQIVND (reference sequence). The CDR3 here is CASSIGPGDGLGEQFF. Written as DNA, the CDR3 is TGTGCCAGTAGTATAGGTCCCGGGGATGGTCTTGGTGAGCAGTTCTTC.

The gene calls are TRBV24-1 and TRBJ2-1, with D possibly TRBD2 on 6 matching bases. There are 14 residues in the CDR3. Germline CDR1 and CDR2: KGHDR and SFDVKD. Deletions cut 9 bases from V and 6 bases from J, with 17 bases between. In nucleotides, the CDR3 is TGTGCCACCGGCGGGGCGAGGATCGGCAATGAGCAGTTCTTC. It encodes CATGGARIGNEQFF.

The rearrangement links TRBV7-9 to TRBJ1-1, with TRBD1 as a possible D gene (6 bases). Deletions cut 11 bases from V and 4 bases from J, with 20 bases between. Germline V gene lookup returns CDR1 SEHNR and CDR2 FQNEAQ (reference sequence). This CDR3 spans 14 amino acids. The chain's CDR3 is CAGQDRTPGTEAFF. Written as DNA, the CDR3 is TGTGCCGGCCAAGACAGGACTCCAGGCACTGAAGCTTTCTTT.

Here the CDR3 reads CASSPGGAGETQYF. Written as DNA, the CDR3 is TGTGCCAGTAGTCCGGGAGGAGCGGGAGAGACCCAGTACTTC. This chain links TRBV19 with TRBJ2-5; 7 bases align to TRBD2. The germline gives CDR1 LNHDA, CDR2 SQIVND (reference sequence). This CDR3 has 14 residues. Trimming at V came to 5 bases and at J to 4 bases, leaving 7 bases not matched to a gene.

The chain carries TRBV9 and TRBJ2-2; TRBD1 is a possible D gene (6 bases). Trimming took off 7 bases at V and 2 bases at J, with 12 bases between the two ends. Germline V CDR1 and CDR2: SGDLS, YYNGEE. The CDR3 totals 14 residues. CDR3 region: CASLKGENTGELFF. The CDR3 DNA sequence: TGTGCCAGCCTCAAGGGGGAAAACACCGGGGAGCTGTTTTTT.

The chain recombines TRBV2 with TRBJ1-6; a weak D match, TRBD1 (6 bases). Germline CDR1 reads SNHLY; CDR2 reads FYNNEI. Between the trimmed V and J ends, which lost 2 bases and 7 bases, there was a span of 12 bases. CDR3 length equals 15 residues. CDR3 residues: CASSEQQGVNSPLHF. CDR3 DNA: TGTGCCAGCAGTGAACAACAGGGAGTGAATTCACCCCTCCACTTT.

The V and J genes are TRBV5-4 and TRBJ2-7; the D gene is possibly TRBD2 (6 bases). Germline V lookup: CDR1 SGHNT, CDR2 YYREEE (reference sequence). V was cut by 6 bases and J by 1 base, with 17 bases left in between. The CDR3 is 15 residues long. This CDR3 reads CASKVGGTLSYEQYF. The CDR3 region has the DNA TGTGCCAGCAAGGTCGGCGGGACCTTATCCTACGAGCAGTACTTC. Using reference TRBV5-4 and TRBJ2-7 for the parts outside the CDR3, the full variable domain is ETGVTQSPTHLIKTRGQQVTLRCSSQSGHNTVSWYQQALGQGPQFIFQYYREEENGRGNFPPRFSGLQFPNYSSELNVNALELDDSALYLCASKVGGTLSYEQYFGPGTRLTVT.

This rearrangement joins TRBV19 to TRBJ2-2; 12 bases align to TRBD1. Unmatched junction bases numbered 10, after V lost 6 bases and J lost 5 bases. The CDR3 has 17 amino acids. The germline CDR1 and CDR2 sequences are LNHDA and SQIVND (reference sequence). Here the CDR3 DNA reads TGTGCCAGTAGATACCGGGACAGGGGGCAATATACCGGGGAGCTGTTTTTT. Encoded protein: CASRYRDRGQYTGELFF.

As concerns this clone: The germline gene is not matched at one end of the junction; a read error may be the cause. V usage is TRBV4-3 and J usage is TRBJ2-7; 8 bases line up with TRBD1. The CDR3 runs to 12 residues. Germline CDR1 reads LGHNA; CDR2 reads YSLEER. CDR3 in DNA: TGCGCCAGCAGCCAAGATAGGGACAGGCCACACTTC. It specifies CASSQDRDRPHF.

The chain links TRBV4-3 to TRBJ2-2, with TRBD1 matching over 9 bases. The CDR3 is 14 amino acids. Germline loops: CDR1 LGHNA, CDR2 YSLEER. V dropped 6 bases and J dropped 7; count of bases not matched to a gene: 6. The DNA of the CDR3 is TGCGCCAGCAGGGGACAGGGCGAAATCGGGGAGCTGTTTTTT. Protein: CASRGQGEIGELFF.

The chain uses TRBV5-1 and TRBJ2-7, with D possibly being TRBD2 (11 bases). V shed 4 bases and J shed 4 bases, with 33 bases lying between them. CDR3 length: 20 amino acids. Germline CDR1 and CDR2: SGHRS and YFSETQ. The CDR3 is CASSRLGQGVTSGRFYEQYF. The CDR3 bases are TGCGCCAGCAGCAGACTAGGACAGGGGGTTACTAGCGGGAGATTTTACGAGCAGTACTTC. The full variable domain, in which reference TRBV5-1 and TRBJ2-7 provide the parts outside the CDR3, is KAGVTQTPRYLIKTRGQQVTLSCSPISGHRSVSWYQQTPGQGLQFLFEYFSETQRNKGNFPGRFSGRQFSNSRSEMNVSTLELGDSALYLCASSRLGQGVTSGRFYEQYFGPGTRLTVT.

The rearrangement joins TRBV5-1 to TRBJ2-2; tentative D call: TRBD2 (7 bases). Germline V gives CDR1 SGHRS, CDR2 YFSETQ. Trimming cost V 4 bases and J 4 bases, with 14 bases left between them. CDR3 length equals 15 residues. CDR3 coding DNA: TGCGCCAGCAGCAAGGGGGAGGGGATCACCGGGGAGCTGTTTTTT. This translates into CASSKGEGITGELFF. The full variable domain, with the rest looked up from reference TRBV5-1 and TRBJ2-2, is KAGVTQTPRYLIKTRGQQVTLSCSPISGHRSVSWYQQTPGQGLQFLFEYFSETQRNKGNFPGRFSGRQFSNSRSEMNVSTLELGDSALYLCASSKGEGITGELFFGEGSRLTVL.

The chain links TRBV6-7 to TRBJ2-1; 13 bases agree with TRBD2. TRBV6-7 is labeled an ORF, and its function is uncertain. This CDR3 has 16 amino acids. Trimming at V came to 7 bases and at J to 4 bases, leaving 7 bases not matched to a gene. CDR3 bases: TGTGCCAGCAATCGGACTAGCGGGAGAATTTACAATGAGCAGTTCTTC. This encodes CASNRTSGRIYNEQFF.